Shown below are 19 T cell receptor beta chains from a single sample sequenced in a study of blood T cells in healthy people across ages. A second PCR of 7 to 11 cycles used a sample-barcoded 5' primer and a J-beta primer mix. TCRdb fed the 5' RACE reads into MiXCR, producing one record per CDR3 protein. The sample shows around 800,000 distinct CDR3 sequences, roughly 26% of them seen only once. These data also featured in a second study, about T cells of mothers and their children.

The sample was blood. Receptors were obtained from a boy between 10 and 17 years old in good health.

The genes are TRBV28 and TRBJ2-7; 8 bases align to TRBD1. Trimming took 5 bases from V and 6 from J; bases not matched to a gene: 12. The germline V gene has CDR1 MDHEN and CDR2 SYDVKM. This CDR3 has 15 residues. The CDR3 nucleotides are TGTGCCAGCAGTGAGGCAGGGGGCTTTCGAGGCGAGCAGTACTTC. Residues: CASSEAGGFRGEQYF.

CDR3 nucleotide sequence: TGTGCCAGCAGTAAATATAACAGGCCCCAAAGCGAGCAGTACTTC. Protein: CASSKYNRPQSEQYF. J is TRBJ2-7 and V is TRBV6-1, with D perhaps TRBD1 (5 bases). Germline V gene data show CDR1 as MNHNS and CDR2 as SASEGT. With 5 bases removed from V and 6 bases from J, the gap between germline ends came to 20 bases. The CDR3 runs 15 residues.

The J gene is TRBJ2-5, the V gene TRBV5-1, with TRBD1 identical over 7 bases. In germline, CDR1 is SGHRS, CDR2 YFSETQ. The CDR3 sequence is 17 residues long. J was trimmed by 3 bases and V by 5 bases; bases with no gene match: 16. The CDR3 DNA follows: TGCGCCAGCAGGACAGGGTTGAGGCCTCCGCGAGAAGAGACCCAGTACTTC. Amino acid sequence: CASRTGLRPPREETQYF.

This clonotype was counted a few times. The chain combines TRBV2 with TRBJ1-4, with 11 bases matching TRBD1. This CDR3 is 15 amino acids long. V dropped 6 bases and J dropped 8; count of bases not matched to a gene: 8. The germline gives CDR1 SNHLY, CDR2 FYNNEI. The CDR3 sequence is CASSADRGLSEKLFF. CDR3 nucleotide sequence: TGTGCCAGCAGCGCGGACAGGGGGCTTAGCGAAAAACTGTTTTTT.

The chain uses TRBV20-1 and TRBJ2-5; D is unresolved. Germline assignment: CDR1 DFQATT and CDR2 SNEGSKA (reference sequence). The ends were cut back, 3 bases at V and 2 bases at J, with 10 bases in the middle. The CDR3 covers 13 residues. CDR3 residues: CSASLSRQETQYF. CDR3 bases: TGCAGTGCTAGTCTCTCGAGGCAAGAGACCCAGTACTTC.

CDR3 nucleotides: TGCAGCGGCAGAACAGCGAACACCGGGGAGCTGTTTTTT. This codes for CSGRTANTGELFF. The chain joins TRBV29-1 to TRBJ2-2; D gene uncertain. CDR1 is SQVTM and CDR2 is ANQGSEA in the germline V gene. There are 13 residues in the CDR3. V lost 7 bases and J lost 0, with 9 bases in between.

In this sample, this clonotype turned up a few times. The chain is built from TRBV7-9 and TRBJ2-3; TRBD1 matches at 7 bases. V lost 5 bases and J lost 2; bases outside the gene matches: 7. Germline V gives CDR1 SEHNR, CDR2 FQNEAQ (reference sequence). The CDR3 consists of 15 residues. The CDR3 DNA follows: TGTGCCAGCAGCCCCACAGGGGTGAACACAGATACGCAGTATTTT. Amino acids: CASSPTGVNTDTQYF.

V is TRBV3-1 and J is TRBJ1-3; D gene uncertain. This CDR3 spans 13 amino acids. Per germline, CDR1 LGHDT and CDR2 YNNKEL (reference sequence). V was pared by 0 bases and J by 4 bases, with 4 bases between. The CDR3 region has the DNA TGTGCCAGCAGCCAAGAAGACGGAAACACCATATATTTT. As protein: CASSQEDGNTIYF. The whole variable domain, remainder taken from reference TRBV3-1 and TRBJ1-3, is DTAVSQTPKYLVTQMGNDKSIKCEQNLGHDTMYWYKQDSKKFLKIMFSYNNKELIINETVPNRFSPKSPDKAHLNLHINSLELGDSAVYFCASSQEDGNTIYFGEGSWLTVV.

The CDR3 here is CASSWGPPRGETQYF. CDR3 sequence (DNA): TGTGCCAGCAGTTGGGGACCGCCCAGGGGCGAGACCCAGTACTTC. The chain employs TRBV25-1 and TRBJ2-5; maybe TRBD1 (6 bases). V dropped 5 bases and J dropped 5 bases, with 18 bases sitting between them. In germline, CDR1 is MGHDK, CDR2 SYGVNS. The CDR3 has 15 residues.

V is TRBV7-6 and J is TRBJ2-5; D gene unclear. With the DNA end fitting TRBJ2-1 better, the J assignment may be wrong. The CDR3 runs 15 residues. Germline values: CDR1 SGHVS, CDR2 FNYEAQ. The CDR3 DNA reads TGTGCCAGCAGCTCCCAGGCTATCTGGGGCAATGAGCAGTTCTTC. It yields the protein CASSSQAIWGNEQFF.

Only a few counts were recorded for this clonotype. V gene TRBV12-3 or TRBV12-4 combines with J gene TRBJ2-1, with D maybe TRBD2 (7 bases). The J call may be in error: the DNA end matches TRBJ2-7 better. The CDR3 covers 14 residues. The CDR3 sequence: CASSVGGAFDEQYF. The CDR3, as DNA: TGTGCCAGCAGTGTGGGGGGGGCGTTTGACGAGCAGTACTTC.

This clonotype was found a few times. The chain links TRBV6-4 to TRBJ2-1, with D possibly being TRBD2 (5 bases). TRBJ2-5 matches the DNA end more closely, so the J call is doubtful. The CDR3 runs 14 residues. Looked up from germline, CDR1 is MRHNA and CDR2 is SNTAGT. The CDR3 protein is CASSLGLHLETQYF. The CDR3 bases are TGTGCCAGCAGTTTAGGACTCCATTTGGAGACCCAGTACTTC.

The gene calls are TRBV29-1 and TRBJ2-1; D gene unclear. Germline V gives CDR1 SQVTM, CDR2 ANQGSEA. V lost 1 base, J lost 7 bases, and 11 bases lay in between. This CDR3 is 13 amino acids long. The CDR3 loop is CSVEGERSNEQFF. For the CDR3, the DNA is TGCAGCGTTGAAGGCGAGAGATCGAATGAGCAGTTCTTC.

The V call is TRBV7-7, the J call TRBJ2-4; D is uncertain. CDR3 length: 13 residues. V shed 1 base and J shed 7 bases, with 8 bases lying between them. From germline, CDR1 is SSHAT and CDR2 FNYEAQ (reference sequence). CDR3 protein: CASSLDRNNIQYF. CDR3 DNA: TGTGCCAGCAGCTTAGATAGAAACAACATTCAGTACTTC. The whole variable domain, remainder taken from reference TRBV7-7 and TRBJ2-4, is GAGVSQSPRYKVTKRGQDVTLRCDPISSHATLYWYQQALGQGPEFLTYFNYEAQPDKSGLPSDRFSAERPEGSISTLTIQRTEQRDSAMYRCASSLDRNNIQYFGAGTRLSVL.

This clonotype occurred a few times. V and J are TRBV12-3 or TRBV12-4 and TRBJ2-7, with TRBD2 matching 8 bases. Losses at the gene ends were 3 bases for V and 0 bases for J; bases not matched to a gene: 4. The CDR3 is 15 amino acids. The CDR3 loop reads CASSFSGGGSYEQYF. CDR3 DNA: TGTGCCAGCAGTTTCAGCGGGGGAGGCTCCTACGAGCAGTACTTC.

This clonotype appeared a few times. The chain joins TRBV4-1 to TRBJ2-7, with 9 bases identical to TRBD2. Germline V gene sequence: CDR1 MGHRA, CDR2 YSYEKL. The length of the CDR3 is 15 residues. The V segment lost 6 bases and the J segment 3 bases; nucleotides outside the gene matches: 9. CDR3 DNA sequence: TGCGCCAGCAGTAGAACTGGCGGGGGGGTCTACGAGCAGTACTTC. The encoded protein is CASSRTGGGVYEQYF.

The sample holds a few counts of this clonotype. The CDR3 spells CSARAHSSYNEQFF. CDR3 in DNA: TGCAGTGCTAGGGCCCATTCAAGTTACAATGAGCAGTTCTTC. V is TRBV20-1 and J is TRBJ2-1, with D uncertain. Trimming cost V 3 bases and J 4 bases, with 13 bases left between them. The CDR3 is 14 residues long. Germline lookup yields CDR1 DFQATT and CDR2 SNEGSKA (reference sequence).

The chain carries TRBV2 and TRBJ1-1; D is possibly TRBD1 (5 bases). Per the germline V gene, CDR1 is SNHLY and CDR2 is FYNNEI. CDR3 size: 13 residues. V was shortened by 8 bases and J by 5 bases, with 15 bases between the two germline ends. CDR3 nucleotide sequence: TGTGCCAGCGGGACCTTGGAAGGGACTGAAGCTTTCTTT. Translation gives CASGTLEGTEAFF.

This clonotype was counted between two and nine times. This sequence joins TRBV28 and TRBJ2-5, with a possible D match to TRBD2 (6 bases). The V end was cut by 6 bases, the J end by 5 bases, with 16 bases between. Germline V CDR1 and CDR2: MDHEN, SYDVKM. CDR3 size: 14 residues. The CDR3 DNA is TGTGCCAGCAGCCTCGTCGGGGGTTCGGAGACCCAGTACTTC. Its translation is CASSLVGGSETQYF.